These 18 T cell receptor beta chains originate from one sample sequenced in a study of T cells after yellow fever vaccination. TCRdb re-called the 5' RACE reads with MiXCR, one entry per CDR3 protein. In the table there are some 130,000 distinct CDR3 sequences, 5% to 7.5% of which are singletons. This specimen consisted of CD4+ T cells sorted from PBMCs, obtained 10 days after the yellow fever booster vaccination. All receptors come from a man younger than 40 who received the YFV17D yellow fever vaccine.

Worth noting for this clonotype: A much larger clone sits a single nucleotide away, making a read error possible. This chain uses TRBV20-1 with TRBJ2-5; D unclear. Looked up from germline, CDR1 is DFQATT and CDR2 is SNEGSKA (reference sequence). This CDR3 has 10 residues. Trimming removed 5 bases from V and 5 bases from J, with 6 bases in between. The CDR3, as DNA: TGCAGTGCTCAAAACGAGACCCAGTACTTC. Amino acid sequence: CSAQNETQYF.

This chain links TRBV10-2 with TRBJ2-3, with 8 nucleotides matching TRBD2. The CDR3 consists of 11 residues. V shed 7 bases, J shed 6 bases, and the junction held 0 bases outside the gene matches. Germline V gene lookup returns CDR1 WSHSY and CDR2 SAAADI. CDR3 DNA: TGCGCCAGCACGGGGGGGGATACGCAGTATTTT. It translates to CASTGGDTQYF.

This clonotype was seen ten or more times. The rearrangement uses TRBV14 and TRBJ2-2; TRBD2 aligns across 7 bases. Germline V gives CDR1 SGHDN, CDR2 FVKESK. The CDR3 spans 16 residues. Germline trimming cut 4 bases from V and 6 bases from J; bases unmatched to any gene: 11. The CDR3 sequence is CASSPSSLREAGELFF. In DNA, the CDR3 is TGTGCCAGCAGCCCCTCATCGTTACGGGAGGCCGGGGAGCTGTTTTTT.

At least ten counts were recorded for this clonotype. The V call is TRBV27, the J call TRBJ2-5; D is perhaps TRBD2 (6 bases). V was shortened by 4 bases and J by 6 bases, with 15 bases between the two germline ends. Germline V lookup: CDR1 MNHEY, CDR2 SMNVEV (reference sequence). This CDR3 comprises 14 residues. The DNA for the CDR3 is TGTGCCAGCAGTTCTCGCGGAGGGTCGCAGACCCAGTACTTC. Translation: CASSSRGGSQTQYF.

This chain joins TRBV5-1 and TRBJ2-1; D is ambiguous. Trimming took 0 bases from V and 8 from J, leaving 12 bases between them. Germline V gene data show CDR1 as SGHRS and CDR2 as YFSETQ. The CDR3 runs to 14 residues. CDR3 residues: CASSLGSPRDEQFF. For the CDR3, the DNA is TGCGCCAGCAGCTTGGGGTCGCCGCGCGATGAGCAGTTCTTC.

This clonotype was counted at least ten times. The genes are TRBV7-3 and TRBJ2-2; D gene unclear. CDR1 is SGHTA and CDR2 is FQGTGA in the germline V gene. The CDR3 totals 14 residues. V lost 3 bases to trimming and J lost 7 bases, with 12 bases between them. The CDR3 bases are TGTGCCAGCAGCTTTCGGCCCTCCGACGGGGAGCTGTTTTTT. It translates to CASSFRPSDGELFF.

This clonotype was recorded at least ten times. The V and J genes are TRBV20-1 and TRBJ2-5; D gene uncertain. Trimming pared 7 bases from V and 2 bases from J, leaving 14 bases between. Germline CDR1 is DFQATT and CDR2 is SNEGSKA (reference sequence). There are 13 residues in the CDR3. The CDR3 sequence: CSVTPTIQETQYF. In DNA, the CDR3 is TGCAGTGTAACCCCGACAATACAAGAGACCCAGTACTTC.

The chain is built from TRBV25-1 and TRBJ1-2, with D tentatively TRBD1 (6 bases). Trimming stripped 7 bases from V and 7 bases from J, with 19 bases between. The germline V gene encodes CDR1 MGHDK and CDR2 SYGVNS. The CDR3 is 14 residues long. CDR3 nucleotide sequence: TGTGCCAGCACCACGGGGGGCCAGGCATCTGGCTACACCTTC. Translating it yields CASTTGGQASGYTF.

This clonotype was counted ten times or more. The V gene is TRBV7-2, the J gene TRBJ2-1; the D is unclear. Between the trimmed V and J ends, which lost 0 bases and 8 bases, there was a span of 11 bases. The CDR3 spans 14 residues. Germline V gene sequence: CDR1 SGHTA, CDR2 FQGNSA. The CDR3 DNA is TGTGCCAGCAGCTTAGCTGCGGCCTTCCATGAGCAGTTCTTC. Translated, it gives CASSLAAAFHEQFF.

This clonotype was seen many times. The chain carries TRBV7-2 and TRBJ2-3; D is ambiguous. The CDR3 loop spans 13 amino acids. The V gene lost 0 bases and the J gene lost 2 bases, with 3 bases spanning the gap. Germline V lookup: CDR1 SGHTA, CDR2 FQGNSA. CDR3 amino acids: CASSLAITDTQYF. CDR3 nucleotide sequence: TGTGCCAGCAGCTTAGCGATCACAGATACGCAGTATTTT.

This rearrangement joins TRBV20-1 to TRBJ2-3; 9 bases agree with TRBD2. Looked up from germline, CDR1 is DFQATT and CDR2 is SNEGSKA (reference sequence). This CDR3 spans 15 amino acids. The J segment lost 5 bases and the V segment lost 4 bases, leaving 10 bases of the junction unmatched. The CDR3 bases are TGCAGTGCTACAAGATTAGCGGGAGATGGAGATACGCAGTATTTT. Translating it yields CSATRLAGDGDTQYF.

The rearrangement uses TRBV19 and TRBJ1-5; a possible D gene is TRBD1 (5 bases). Germline V lookup: CDR1 LNHDA, CDR2 SQIVND (reference sequence). Trimming cost V 4 bases and J 3 bases, with 13 bases left between them. The CDR3 has 15 amino acids. The CDR3 loop is CASSTNGGLNQPQHF. CDR3 sequence (DNA): TGTGCCAGTAGTACTAACGGGGGACTCAATCAGCCCCAGCATTTT.

At least ten counts were recorded for this clonotype. This chain uses TRBV27 with TRBJ1-1, with D unclear. The V end was cut by 4 bases, the J end by 0 bases, with 15 bases between. The CDR3 length is 16 residues. CDR1 MNHEY and CDR2 SMNVEV come from the germline V gene (reference sequence). CDR3: CASSSKTLTLNTEAFF. CDR3 nucleotides: TGTGCCAGCAGTTCAAAGACCCTGACTTTGAACACTGAAGCTTTCTTT.

This clonotype was seen many times. This chain uses TRBV20-1 with TRBJ2-1; 9 bases are shared with TRBD2. The V gene end was trimmed by 4 bases and the J gene end by 6 bases; junction bases not matched to a gene: 7. This CDR3 is built from 14 residues. From germline, CDR1 is DFQATT and CDR2 SNEGSKA (reference sequence). The CDR3 DNA reads as TGCAGTGCTAAGGCTAGCGGGAACCTCAATGAGCAGTTCTTC. Its protein is CSAKASGNLNEQFF.

This clonotype was recorded a few times. This chain links TRBV7-2 with TRBJ1-5; D call uncertain. Germline lookup yields CDR1 SGHTA and CDR2 FQGNSA. The ends were cut back, 5 bases at V and 7 bases at J, with 12 bases in the middle. This CDR3 has 13 amino acids. The CDR3 DNA reads as TGTGCCAGCAGCCCCCAAGGCGGGCAGCCCCAGCATTTT. Its translation: CASSPQGGQPQHF.

J is TRBJ2-1 and V is TRBV15; 8 bases line up with TRBD2. V trimming: 1 base; J trimming: 9 bases; junction bases outside the gene matches: 14. The germline CDR1 and CDR2 sequences are LNHNV and YYDKDF (reference sequence). This CDR3 is built from 17 residues. CDR3 amino acids: CATSRGSISGSLSEQFF. CDR3 DNA: TGTGCCACCAGCAGAGGCTCCATCAGCGGGAGTTTATCTGAGCAGTTCTTC.

This clonotype was recorded at least ten times. The V gene is TRBV5-6, the J gene TRBJ2-1, with TRBD1 matching 7 bases. The CDR3 contains 18 residues. Germline lookup yields CDR1 SGHDT and CDR2 YYEEEE. The V and J ends lost 2 bases and 3 bases, in that order; junction bases with no gene match: 14. The CDR3 nucleotides are TGTGCCAGCAGCTTCGGTTTAAACCGACAGGGCTACTACAATGAGCAGTTCTTC. Residues: CASSFGLNRQGYYNEQFF.

This clonotype has at least ten counts. The rearrangement uses TRBV7-2 and TRBJ2-3, with a possible D match to TRBD2 (6 bases). The V and J ends lost 4 bases and 6 bases respectively, with 14 bases between them. This CDR3 has 14 residues. From germline, CDR1 is SGHTA and CDR2 FQGNSA. The CDR3 coding sequence is TGTGCCAGCAGCTCAGCGGGCCCTCGGGATACGCAGTATTTT. It is translated as CASSSAGPRDTQYF.